This T cell receptor beta chain was captured in a study of human T cells and chemical hapten exposure. The junction had 9 bases not matched to a gene; V was cut back by 4 bases and J by 2 bases. The CDR3 covers 15 residues. Germline lookup yields CDR1 SGDLS and CDR2 YYNGEE. This clonotype was seen at least ten times. TCRdb reprocessed the RACE reads via MiXCR and lists one record per CDR3 protein. Of 80,000 or so distinct CDR3 sequences in the sample, around 10% are singletons; the top ten hold 4% to 5%. The time point: patch test 1, 2 weeks after DPC sensitization. Treatment defined: therapeutic diphenylcyclopropenone sensitization with weekly scalp DPC.

The sample consisted of whole blood, taken in connection with sensitization to the hapten diphenylcyclopropenone (DPC). This sequence was found in a woman in her 50s with alopecia areata. Some clones in this sample may be carry-over from other donors' samples. The V call is TRBV9, the J call TRBJ2-7; 7 bases align to TRBD1. CDR3 sequence reads: CASSTRDSPTYEQYF. The CDR3 coding sequence is TGTGCCAGCAGCACCCGGGACAGCCCGACCTACGAGCAGTACTTC.